This is a list of T cell receptor beta chains from one sample in a study of CD8 T cells in Susac syndrome. TCRdb independently ran MiXCR on the immunoSEQ multiplex PCR reads; one entry per CDR3 protein. In the table there are 80,000 to 90,000 distinct CDR3 sequences, 95% of which are singletons. The sequenced sample was CD8+ T cells from PBMCs. The receptor set was obtained from a human donor with Susac syndrome. The CDR3 runs from the conserved cysteine through the conserved F or W. D genes are given only for firm matches. Clone sizes are given selectively: once, few, many, or a class where the clone is expanded.

DNA: TGCAGCGTTGAAGATCCCGAGGGCTACGAGCAGTACTTC; CDR3: CSVEDPEGYEQYF; V: TRBV29-1; size: -; J: TRBJ2-7; D: -; length: 13
DNA: TGTGCCAGCAGCACAGGGGGCGGAACCTACGAGCAGTACTTC; CDR3: CASSTGGGTYEQYF; V: TRBV7-9; size: -; J: TRBJ2-7; D: TRBD1; length: 14
DNA: TGTGCCAGCAGCTTAGCGGGATTAGATACGCAGTATTTT; CDR3: CASSLAGLDTQYF; V: TRBV5-6; size: -; J: TRBJ2-3; D: TRBD2; length: 13
DNA: TGTGCCAGCAGTTACTCTCAAGGGACGGTATTTTCCTACGAGCAGTACTTC; CDR3: CASSYSQGTVFSYEQYF; V: TRBV6-5; size: -; J: TRBJ2-7; D: -; length: 17
DNA: TGCAGCGTTGAACTAGCGGAGCCCTACGAGCAGTACTTC; CDR3: CSVELAEPYEQYF; V: TRBV29-1; size: -; J: TRBJ2-7; D: TRBD2; length: 13
DNA: TGTGCCAGCGGGACAGGGGTCACCGGGGAGCTGTTTTTT; CDR3: CASGTGVTGELFF; V: TRBV7-9; size: -; J: TRBJ2-2; D: TRBD1; length: 13
DNA: TGTGCCACCAGCAGATCGGGACAGGGCGGTGGCTACACCTTC; CDR3: CATSRSGQGGGYTF; V: TRBV15; size: -; J: TRBJ1-2; D: TRBD1; length: 14
DNA: TGCGCCAGCAGCTTGGGCCTCGACTCTCCCTACGAGCAGTACTTC; CDR3: CASSLGLDSPYEQYF; V: TRBV5-1; size: -; J: TRBJ2-7; D: -; length: 15
DNA: TGTGCCAGCAGCTTAGAGGACAGGGCGGACGAGCAGTACTTC; CDR3: CASSLEDRADEQYF; V: TRBV13; size: -; J: TRBJ2-7; D: TRBD1; length: 14
DNA: TGCGCCAGCAGCCAGAGCAGCACGGGAAACTATGGCTACACCTTC; CDR3: CASSQSSTGNYGYTF; V: TRBV5-1; size: -; J: TRBJ1-2; D: -; length: 15
DNA: TGTGCCAGCAGCCCTGGACAGAACATTCAGTACTTC; CDR3: CASSPGQNIQYF; V: TRBV5-6; size: -; J: TRBJ2-4; D: -; length: 12
DNA: TGTGCCAGCAGCCAAGTGACGGGGGCTCACACCGGGGAGCTGTTTTTT; CDR3: CASSQVTGAHTGELFF; V: TRBV3-1; size: -; J: TRBJ2-2; D: -; length: 16
DNA: TGTGCCAGCAGCCAAGTAGAAGATAGCGACGAGCAGTACTTC; CDR3: CASSQVEDSDEQYF; V: TRBV4-2; size: -; J: TRBJ2-7; D: -; length: 14
DNA: TGTGCCAGCGGATCGGACAGTACAGATACGCAGTATTTT; CDR3: CASGSDSTDTQYF; V: TRBV7-9; size: -; J: TRBJ2-3; D: -; length: 13
DNA: TGTGCCAGCACCCTTTTTCCCGACGGCACAGATACGCAGTATTTT; CDR3: CASTLFPDGTDTQYF; V: TRBV7-9; size: -; J: TRBJ2-3; D: -; length: 15
DNA: TGTGCCAGCAGCCAAGCCCGACAGTTCCAAGAGACCCAGTACTTC; CDR3: CASSQARQFQETQYF; V: TRBV14; size: -; J: TRBJ2-5; D: -; length: 15
DNA: TGTGCCAGCAGCTCGCAGGGTAGGGTCGCCTACGAGCAGTACTTC; CDR3: CASSSQGRVAYEQYF; V: TRBV7-2; size: -; J: TRBJ2-7; D: -; length: 15
DNA: TGCAGCGTTGTTTGGCAGTCCTCTGGAAACACCATATATTTT; CDR3: CSVVWQSSGNTIYF; V: TRBV29-1; size: -; J: TRBJ1-3; D: -; length: 14
DNA: TGTGCCAGCAGCCCTAGAGTACTAGCGGGAGTAAGCACAGATACGCAGTATTTT; CDR3: CASSPRVLAGVSTDTQYF; V: TRBV7-2; size: -; J: TRBJ2-3; D: TRBD2; length: 18
DNA: TGTGCCAGCAGTCCCCGCGGTGTTGGGGGCCTCGAGCAGTACTTC; CDR3: CASSPRGVGGLEQYF; V: TRBV12-3/TRBV12-4; size: -; J: TRBJ2-7; D: -; length: 15
DNA: TGTGCCAGCAGCTCGATGAATTTAGGGGCGAACACTGAAGCTTTCTTT; CDR3: CASSSMNLGANTEAFF; V: TRBV7-9; size: -; J: TRBJ1-1; D: -; length: 16
DNA: TGCAGCGTTGAAGATCGTCTAGCGGAGGGGAGGGAGACCCAGTACTTC; CDR3: CSVEDRLAEGRETQYF; V: TRBV29-1; size: -; J: TRBJ2-5; D: TRBD2; length: 16
DNA: TGTGCCAGCAGCAGGGGGGATGTTGAGCAGTTCTTC; CDR3: CASSRGDVEQFF; V: TRBV7-9; size: few; J: TRBJ2-1; D: -; length: 12
DNA: TGTGCCAGCAGCTCACTAGCGGGAGCCACAGATACGCAGTATTTT; CDR3: CASSSLAGATDTQYF; V: TRBV7-2; size: -; J: TRBJ2-3; D: TRBD2; length: 15
DNA: TGTGCCAGCAGTGGGCTGGACAGAGGCTCTGGGGCCAACGTCCTGACTTTC; CDR3: CASSGLDRGSGANVLTF; V: TRBV25-1; size: -; J: TRBJ2-6; D: -; length: 17
DNA: TGTGCCAGCAGTGAGGGGCAGGCGACTTCCTACGAGCAGTACTTC; CDR3: CASSEGQATSYEQYF; V: TRBV2; size: -; J: TRBJ2-7; D: -; length: 15
DNA: TGTGCCAGCAGTCCTCTAGCGGGAGCGGGTAATGAGCAGTTCTTC; CDR3: CASSPLAGAGNEQFF; V: TRBV6-5; size: -; J: TRBJ2-1; D: TRBD2; length: 15
DNA: TGTGCCAGCAGCTCAAGCAGGGAACCCGAGCAGTACTTC; CDR3: CASSSSREPEQYF; V: TRBV7-9; size: -; J: TRBJ2-7; D: -; length: 13
DNA: TGTGCCAGTAGCACGGCTAGCTCCTACAATGAGCAGTTCTTC; CDR3: CASSTASSYNEQFF; V: TRBV19; size: -; J: TRBJ2-1; D: -; length: 14
DNA: TGTGCCAGCAGTGGACTAGCGGGAGGCCTAGGGGAGACCCAGTACTTC; CDR3: CASSGLAGGLGETQYF; V: TRBV27; size: once; J: TRBJ2-5; D: TRBD2; length: 16
DNA: TGTGCCAGCAGTGAAATAACCGGGGAGCTGTTTTTT; CDR3: CASSEITGELFF; V: TRBV25-1; size: -; J: TRBJ2-2; D: -; length: 12
DNA: TGTGCCAGCATCGGGCTTGAAGCTTTCTTT; CDR3: CASIGLEAFF; V: TRBV6-6; size: -; J: TRBJ1-1; D: -; length: 10
DNA: TGTGCCAGCAGCGCGCCCCGGACAGGGCTCACCGGGGAGCTGTTTTTT; CDR3: CASSAPRTGLTGELFF; V: TRBV9; size: once; J: TRBJ2-2; D: TRBD1; length: 16
DNA: TGTGCCCCCCCAAGGGACACTGAAGCTTTCTTT; CDR3: CAPPRDTEAFF; V: TRBV30; size: -; J: TRBJ1-1; D: -; length: 11
DNA: TGCAGCGTTGAAGACACAGCCTATGGCTACACCTTC; CDR3: CSVEDTAYGYTF; V: TRBV29-1; size: -; J: TRBJ1-2; D: -; length: 12
DNA: TGTGCCAGCAGCCTCTCGACAGGGGAGGAGACCCAGTACTTC; CDR3: CASSLSTGEETQYF; V: TRBV11-2; size: -; J: TRBJ2-5; D: TRBD1; length: 14
DNA: TGCAGCGTGACAGGGGACTATGGCTACACCTTC; CDR3: CSVTGDYGYTF; V: TRBV29-1; size: -; J: TRBJ1-2; D: TRBD1; length: 11
DNA: TGTGCCAGTAGGCCTTCAGGACGGATATTCTACAATGAGCAGTTCTTC; CDR3: CASRPSGRIFYNEQFF; V: TRBV19; size: -; J: TRBJ2-1; D: -; length: 16
DNA: TGCGCCAGCAGCTTCCCAGGGTCCTACGAGCAGTACTTC; CDR3: CASSFPGSYEQYF; V: TRBV5-1; size: -; J: TRBJ2-7; D: -; length: 13
DNA: TGTGCCAGCCGAGGCTACGGGCCGGACAGGGGAGGATATGGCTACACCTTC; CDR3: CASRGYGPDRGGYGYTF; V: TRBV6-2/TRBV6-3; size: -; J: TRBJ1-2; D: TRBD1; length: 17
DNA: TGTGCCAGCAGCTTAGACCCCGGGAGTGACGAGCAGTACTTC; CDR3: CASSLDPGSDEQYF; V: TRBV7-3; size: -; J: TRBJ2-7; D: -; length: 14
DNA: TGTGCCAGCAGTCCGGGACTAGCGGGGAACACCGGGGAGCTGTTTTTT; CDR3: CASSPGLAGNTGELFF; V: TRBV12-3/TRBV12-4; size: -; J: TRBJ2-2; D: TRBD2; length: 16
DNA: TGTGCCAGTAGTTCACTAGCGGGATGGGATGAGCAGTTCTTC; CDR3: CASSSLAGWDEQFF; V: TRBV19; size: -; J: TRBJ2-1; D: TRBD2; length: 14
DNA: TGTGCCAGCAGAGATGGGACAGGGAAGAACACTGAAGCTTTCTTT; CDR3: CASRDGTGKNTEAFF; V: TRBV12-3/TRBV12-4; size: -; J: TRBJ1-1; D: TRBD1; length: 15
DNA: TGTGCCAGCAGCTCCAATCGTGTTGATACGCAGTATTTT; CDR3: CASSSNRVDTQYF; V: TRBV11-2; size: -; J: TRBJ2-3; D: -; length: 13
DNA: TGCGCCAGCAGCTTGGGCCAGCCAGACTATGGCTACACCTTC; CDR3: CASSLGQPDYGYTF; V: TRBV5-1; size: -; J: TRBJ1-2; D: -; length: 14
DNA: TGTGCCACCCTGCTGAACACTGAAGCTTTCTTT; CDR3: CATLLNTEAFF; V: TRBV6-5; size: -; J: TRBJ1-1; D: -; length: 11
DNA: TGTGCCACCCAAGGGAAAGGGCTCGCCTACGAGCAGTACTTC; CDR3: CATQGKGLAYEQYF; V: TRBV3-1; size: -; J: TRBJ2-7; D: -; length: 14
DNA: TGTGCCAGCAGCCCTGGGACAGTGAGAAGCTACACCTTC; CDR3: CASSPGTVRSYTF; V: TRBV5-6; size: -; J: TRBJ1-2; D: TRBD1; length: 13
DNA: TGCGCCAGCAGCTTCGATCCGGGACTAGCGGGAGCTAAGGAGCAGTTCTTC; CDR3: CASSFDPGLAGAKEQFF; V: TRBV5-1; size: once; J: TRBJ2-1; D: TRBD2; length: 17
DNA: TGTGCCAGCAGTTCCGGAGGGCTCTACGAGCAGTACTTC; CDR3: CASSSGGLYEQYF; V: TRBV27; size: -; J: TRBJ2-7; D: -; length: 13
DNA: TGTGCCAGCAGCCCGACAGGGGGACAGCAGCCCCAGCATTTT; CDR3: CASSPTGGQQPQHF; V: TRBV27; size: -; J: TRBJ1-5; D: TRBD1; length: 14
DNA: TGTGCCAGCAGCTTAGAGCAGGGATACGAGCAGTACTTC; CDR3: CASSLEQGYEQYF; V: TRBV7-9; size: -; J: TRBJ2-7; D: -; length: 13
DNA: TGTGCCAGCAGCCAAGATACGGGACATTACACCGGGGAGCTGTTTTTT; CDR3: CASSQDTGHYTGELFF; V: TRBV3-1; size: -; J: TRBJ2-2; D: -; length: 16
DNA: TGCAGCGTTGAAGATGACAGCTCAAGCTATGGCTACACCTTC; CDR3: CSVEDDSSSYGYTF; V: TRBV29-1; size: -; J: TRBJ1-2; D: -; length: 14
DNA: TGCAGCGTTGATGGGCCCCAGGTCCCAGCTAACTATGGCTACACCTTC; CDR3: CSVDGPQVPANYGYTF; V: TRBV29-1; size: -; J: TRBJ1-2; D: -; length: 16